These 30 T cell receptor beta chains came from one sample sequenced in a study of vaccination and CD4 T cells after COVID-19. These receptors lack a known antigen. Scientists ran DNA taken from cultured CD4+ T cells through the Oncomine TCR Beta short-read assay for sequencing. Genomic DNA from cultured CD4+ T cells was extracted. TCRdb reprocessed the PCR reads with MiXCR, giving one entry per CDR3 protein. The sample includes approximately 11,000 distinct CDR3 sequences, 40% of them seen just once. Sample treatment: approximately 11-day PBMC culture with coronavirus spike peptide pools or control peptides (ViraFEST assay). CD4+ T cells that came from the unexposed donor were collected before the COVID-19 pandemic (2011-2018). Sequencing input: CD4+ T cells from blood, cultured in vitro. The receptor set was obtained from a human donor in good health.

The chain carries TRBV7-9 and TRBJ2-1; 9 positions agree with TRBD2. Germline V gene lookup returns CDR1 SEHNR and CDR2 FQNEAQ (reference sequence). This CDR3 has 17 residues. Unmatched junction bases numbered 8, after V lost 5 bases and J lost 0 bases. This CDR3 is CASSPRLAVSSYNEQFF. CDR3 bases: TGTGCCAGCAGCCCCCGACTAGCGGTCAGCTCCTACAATGAGCAGTTCTTC.

The chain combines TRBV20-1 with TRBJ2-1; possible D gene TRBD2, 7 bases. The germline V gene has CDR1 DFQATT and CDR2 SNEGSKA (reference sequence). Trimming took off 1 base at V and 10 bases at J, with 14 bases between the two ends. The CDR3 contains 13 residues. The CDR3 nucleotides are TGCAGTGCTAGAGTGGGGGGGGGGCGGGAGCAGTTCTTC. This codes for CSARVGGGREQFF.

This clonotype was counted only a few times. This sequence joins TRBV10-3 and TRBJ1-2; D is perhaps TRBD1 (6 bases). CDR1 is ENHRY and CDR2 is SYGVKD in the germline V gene. CDR3 length: 15 residues. Trimming took 0 bases from V and 0 from J, leaving 8 bases between them. DNA of the CDR3: TGTGCCATCAGTGAGTCCCGGACAGCTAACTATGGCTACACCTTC. Its protein product is CAISESRTANYGYTF.

This clonotype was detected only a few times. The gene calls are TRBV27 and TRBJ1-5; D is perhaps TRBD1 (5 bases). CDR1 is MNHEY and CDR2 is SMNVEV in the germline V gene (reference sequence). The CDR3 has 15 residues. Trimming took off 5 bases at V and 6 bases at J, with 17 bases between the two ends. DNA for the CDR3: TGTGCCAGCAGTAACCTCCGGGGGATTGTTCAGCCCCAGCATTTT. Amino acid sequence: CASSNLRGIVQPQHF.

The V call is TRBV25-1, the J call TRBJ2-2, with D unresolved. V was pared by 4 bases and J by 6 bases, with 12 bases between. In germline, CDR1 is MGHDK, CDR2 SYGVNS. This CDR3 contains 14 residues. Written as DNA, the CDR3 is TGTGCCAGCAGTGGCCGACGCGGACCCGGGGAGCTGTTTTTT. Amino acids: CASSGRRGPGELFF.

A few counts support this clonotype. The chain joins TRBV27 to TRBJ2-6; TRBD1 agrees at 11 bases. The CDR3 runs to 19 residues. Per germline, CDR1 MNHEY and CDR2 SMNVEV (reference sequence). V shed 5 bases and J 2 bases; nucleotides not matched to a gene: 11. CDR3 amino acids: CASSTYPGTGGTGANVLTF. The CDR3 DNA reads TGTGCCAGCAGTACTTACCCTGGGACAGGGGGTACTGGGGCCAACGTCCTGACTTTC.

The chain carries TRBV4-3 and TRBJ1-2; D remains unclear. This CDR3 contains 17 residues. The germline CDR1 and CDR2 sequences are LGHNA and YSLEER. V lost 1 base to trimming and J lost 0 bases, with 15 bases between them. The CDR3 protein is CASSQAPGVVSNYGYTF. CDR3 in DNA: TGCGCCAGCAGCCAAGCCCCTGGGGTAGTTTCTAACTATGGCTACACCTTC.

This clonotype showed up just a few times. The rearrangement joins TRBV4-1 to TRBJ1-5; no definite D call. Trimming cost V 2 bases and J 5 bases, with 10 bases left between them. Germline-derived CDR1 and CDR2 are MGHRA and YSYEKL. The CDR3 sequence is 14 residues long. In DNA form, the CDR3 reads TGCGCCAGCAGCCAAAGACAACTGGATCAGCCCCAGCATTTT. It encodes CASSQRQLDQPQHF.

The V call is TRBV20-1, the J call TRBJ1-4; D unresolved. Per germline, CDR1 DFQATT and CDR2 SNEGSKA (reference sequence). Trimming left V 1 base short and J 8 bases short, with 8 bases between. This CDR3 has 12 amino acids. The CDR3 DNA follows: TGCAGTGCTAGAGGGGTTGGGGAAAAACTGTTTTTT. Translation gives CSARGVGEKLFF.

This clonotype has just a few counts. This rearrangement joins TRBV2 to TRBJ2-5; 7 nucleotides align to TRBD1. Germline CDR1 SNHLY, CDR2 FYNNEI. V dropped 5 bases and J dropped 5; count of bases not matched to a gene: 8. This CDR3 has 14 residues. CDR3 nucleotide sequence: TGTGCCAGCAGTTTACAGGGGATTGGGGAGACCCAGTACTTC. This encodes CASSLQGIGETQYF.

The chain joins TRBV27 to TRBJ2-1; 7 bases align to TRBD2. The CDR3 loop spans 15 amino acids. Germline V lookup: CDR1 MNHEY, CDR2 SMNVEV (reference sequence). J was trimmed by 7 bases and V by 4 bases; bases with no gene match: 10. The CDR3 region is CASSSAGRELNEQFF. In DNA, the CDR3 is TGTGCCAGCAGTTCGGCGGGGCGGGAGTTAAATGAGCAGTTCTTC.

By share of the sample, this clonotype is medium-sized. The rearrangement links TRBV19 to TRBJ2-7; the D is unclear. Trimming pared 4 bases from V and 0 bases from J, leaving 10 bases between. This CDR3 is built from 14 residues. Germline CDR1 and CDR2: LNHDA and SQIVND (reference sequence). The CDR3 loop reads CASSKDPSSYEQYF. The CDR3 nucleotides are TGTGCCAGTAGTAAGGACCCGAGCTCCTACGAGCAGTACTTC.

By share, this clonotype counts as medium-sized. This chain joins TRBV7-8 and TRBJ1-2, with no clear D. The ends were cut back, 4 bases at V and 5 bases at J, with 5 bases in the middle. The CDR3 runs to 11 residues. Germline loops: CDR1 SGHVS, CDR2 FQNEAQ. CDR3 sequence: CASSWDYGYTF. Here the CDR3 DNA reads TGTGCCAGCAGCTGGGATTATGGCTACACCTTC.

The chain employs TRBV18 and TRBJ2-4; 9 positions agree with TRBD2. J gave up 7 bases and V 2 bases, and 0 bases lay outside the gene matches. In germline, CDR1 is KGHSH, CDR2 LQKENI. CDR3 length: 13 residues. CDR3 sequence (DNA): TGTGCCAGCTCACCAGCGGGGGGGAACATTCAGTACTTC. The encoded protein is CASSPAGGNIQYF.

Comment on this clonotype: The DNA is omitted, as the CDR3 cannot be located on it reliably, and the CDR3 follows TCRdb's listing. The chain employs TRBV2 and TRBJ2-1; the table assigns TRBD1, which was not confirmed against the DNA. The CDR3 contains 12 residues when both ends are counted. Germline-derived CDR1 and CDR2 are SNHLY and FYNNEI. This CDR3 reads CASRGVGQGACF.

The J gene is TRBJ2-1, the V gene TRBV6-5, with TRBD2 matching over 7 bases. Per germline, CDR1 MNHEY and CDR2 SVGAGI. The CDR3 spans 14 residues. V lost 3 bases, J lost 6 bases, and 5 bases stayed unmatched. As DNA, the CDR3 is TGTGCCAGCAGTTATACCGGCGGGAGCAATGAGCAGTTCTTC. Its translation: CASSYTGGSNEQFF.

The J gene is TRBJ1-2, the V gene TRBV6-1, with TRBD1 as a possible D gene (5 bases). The CDR3 spans 13 residues. The germline V gene encodes CDR1 MNHNS and CDR2 SASEGT. The V gene lost 6 bases and the J gene lost 8 bases, with 16 bases spanning the gap. In nucleotides, the CDR3 is TGTGCCAGCAGCTGGGGGACGGAGGCGGGCTACACCTTC. It specifies CASSWGTEAGYTF.

This clonotype was counted a few times. The chain links TRBV6-2 or TRBV6-3 to TRBJ1-5, with D hard to call. The germline CDR1 and CDR2 sequences are MNHEY and SVGEGT. V shed 6 bases and J shed 2 bases, with 14 bases lying between them. The CDR3 length is 15 residues. The CDR3 reads CASREHGQGNQPQHF. The CDR3 coding sequence is TGTGCCAGCAGGGAACATGGGCAGGGCAATCAGCCCCAGCATTTT.

The chain joins TRBV7-3 to TRBJ1-1; 7 bases agree with TRBD1. V trimming: 5 bases; J trimming: 9 bases; junction bases outside the gene matches: 6. CDR3 size: 12 residues. Germline V CDR1 and CDR2: SGHTA, FQGTGA. CDR3 DNA sequence: TGTGCCAGCAGCCCCCAGGGGGGGAAAGCTTTCTTT. Protein product: CASSPQGGKAFF.

The V and J genes are TRBV19 and TRBJ2-7; D possibly corresponds to TRBD2 (6 bases). V was cut by 1 base and J by 6 bases, with 19 bases left in between. The CDR3 is 16 residues long. The germline V gene encodes CDR1 LNHDA and CDR2 SQIVND (reference sequence). CDR3 DNA sequence: TGTGCCAGTAGTATAGGAGGAGCAGGAGCCGGGGGCGAGCAGTACTTC. Protein sequence: CASSIGGAGAGGEQYF.

Only one count was recorded for this clonotype. The CDR3 is CASSHNLSGEQYF. As DNA, the CDR3 is TGCGCCAGCAGCCATAACCTCTCCGGCGAGCAGTACTTC. The chain employs TRBV5-1 and TRBJ2-7; D unclear. The germline gives CDR1 SGHRS, CDR2 YFSETQ. Deletions cut 4 bases from V and 6 bases from J, with 14 bases between. The CDR3 runs 13 residues.

This clonotype rates as medium-sized (0.01 to 0.1%). V gene TRBV20-1 combines with J gene TRBJ1-6; TRBD1 agrees at 7 bases. Germline trimming cut 2 bases from V and 8 bases from J; bases unmatched to any gene: 9. The CDR3 loop spans 15 amino acids. Germline CDR1 DFQATT, CDR2 SNEGSKA (reference sequence). The CDR3 DNA sequence: TGCAGTGCTAGAAGTCAAGGGGGCTCGTATTCACCCCTCCACTTT. It specifies CSARSQGGSYSPLHF.

This chain uses TRBV12-3 or TRBV12-4 with TRBJ1-6, with TRBD1 matching over 7 bases. The CDR3 covers 15 residues. With 5 bases clipped from V and 9 bases from J, the junction kept 10 bases outside the gene matches. This CDR3 is CASSRQGSVGSPLHF. As DNA, the CDR3 is TGTGCCAGCAGTAGACAGGGTTCAGTGGGTTCACCCCTCCACTTT.

The gene calls are TRBV5-6 and TRBJ2-7; D is unresolved. Trimming took off 0 bases at V and 4 bases at J, with 11 bases between the two ends. The CDR3 is made up of 14 amino acids. The germline V gene has CDR1 SGHDT and CDR2 YYEEEE. The CDR3 sequence is CASSLGPASYEQYF. The CDR3 DNA follows: TGTGCCAGCAGCTTGGGTCCCGCCAGTTACGAGCAGTACTTC.

The chain employs TRBV7-3 and TRBJ1-1, with no clear D. The CDR3 is made up of 13 amino acids. CDR1 SGHTA and CDR2 FQGTGA come from the germline V gene. V gave up 5 bases and J gave up 1 base, with 8 bases separating them. The CDR3 here is CASSMDPNTEAFF. The CDR3 DNA follows: TGTGCCAGCAGCATGGACCCGAACACTGAAGCTTTCTTT.

This clonotype was counted only a few times. The chain combines TRBV7-2 with TRBJ2-5, with no clear D. From germline, CDR1 is SGHTA and CDR2 FQGNSA. The CDR3 has 12 residues. Trimming cost V 1 base and J 3 bases, with 3 bases left between them. CDR3 loop: CASSLVKETQYF. The CDR3, as DNA: TGTGCCAGCAGCTTAGTAAAAGAGACCCAGTACTTC.

This clonotype turned up a few times. The chain employs TRBV20-1 and TRBJ2-3; no definite D call. Germline CDR1 DFQATT, CDR2 SNEGSKA (reference sequence). The CDR3 loop spans 15 amino acids. V lost 0 bases and J lost 2, with 12 bases in between. The CDR3 bases are TGCAGTGCTAGAGAAACGCCGAGATCCACAGATACGCAGTATTTT. It encodes CSARETPRSTDTQYF.

This clonotype was observed a handful of times. The J gene is TRBJ1-5, the V gene TRBV9, with 7 bases that match TRBD1. The CDR3 runs to 15 residues. Germline assignment: CDR1 SGDLS and CDR2 YYNGEE. With 2 bases clipped from V and 8 bases from J, the junction kept 10 bases outside the gene matches. This chain's CDR3 is CASSVRSGGGEPQHF. Here the CDR3 DNA reads TGTGCCAGCAGCGTTCGGTCAGGGGGTGGTGAGCCCCAGCATTTT.

The table lists this clonotype with a few counts. V gene TRBV20-1 combines with J gene TRBJ1-1; no firm D call. Trimming cost V 6 bases and J 0 bases, with 8 bases left between them. Per the germline V gene, CDR1 is DFQATT and CDR2 is SNEGSKA (reference sequence). This CDR3 region has 12 residues. The CDR3 is CSATVMNTEAFF. For the CDR3, the DNA is TGCAGTGCGACCGTTATGAACACTGAAGCTTTCTTT.

This clonotype was detected only a few times. The chain recombines TRBV6-2 or TRBV6-3 with TRBJ1-1; D gene uncertain. The CDR3 covers 13 residues. Trimming took 7 bases from V and 5 from J, leaving 14 bases between them. From germline, CDR1 is MNHEY and CDR2 SVGEGT. DNA of the CDR3: TGTGCCAGCACACTAGGAATAGGGACTGAAGCTTTCTTT. It specifies CASTLGIGTEAFF.